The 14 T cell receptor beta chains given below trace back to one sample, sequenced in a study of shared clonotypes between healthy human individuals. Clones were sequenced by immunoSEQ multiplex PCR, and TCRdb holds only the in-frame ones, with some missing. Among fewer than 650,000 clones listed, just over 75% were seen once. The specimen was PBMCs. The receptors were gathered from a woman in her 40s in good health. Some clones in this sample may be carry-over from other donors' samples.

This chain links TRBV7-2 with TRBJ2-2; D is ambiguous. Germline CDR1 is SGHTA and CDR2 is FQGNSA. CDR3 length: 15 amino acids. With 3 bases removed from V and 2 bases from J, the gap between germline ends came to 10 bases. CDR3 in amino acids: CASSFLPVNTGELFF. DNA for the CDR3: TGTGCCAGCAGCTTTCTCCCCGTTAACACCGGGGAGCTGTTTTTT.

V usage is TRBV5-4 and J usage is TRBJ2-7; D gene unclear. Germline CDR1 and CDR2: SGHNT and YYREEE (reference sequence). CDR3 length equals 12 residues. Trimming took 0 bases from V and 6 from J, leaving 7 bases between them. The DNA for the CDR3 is TGTGCCAGCAGCTTGGGGGAAGGCGAGCAGTACTTC. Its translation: CASSLGEGEQYF. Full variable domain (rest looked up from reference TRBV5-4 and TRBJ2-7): ETGVTQSPTHLIKTRGQQVTLRCSSQSGHNTVSWYQQALGQGPQFIFQYYREEENGRGNFPPRFSGLQFPNYSSELNVNALELDDSALYLCASSLGEGEQYFGPGTRLTVT.

CDR3 DNA sequence: TGCGCCAGCAGCCCCAGCTGGAGGGCAGGAAACACTGAAGCTTTCTTT. Protein product: CASSPSWRAGNTEAFF. The genes are TRBV4-3 and TRBJ1-1; D uncertain. Trimming pared 4 bases from V and 2 bases from J, leaving 17 bases between. Germline CDR1 and CDR2: LGHNA and YSLEER. The length of the CDR3 is 16 residues.

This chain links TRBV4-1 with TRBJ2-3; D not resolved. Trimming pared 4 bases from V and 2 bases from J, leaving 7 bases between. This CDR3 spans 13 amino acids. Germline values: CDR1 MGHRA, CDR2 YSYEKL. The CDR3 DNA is TGCGCCAGCAGCCCGGAAATCACAGATACGCAGTATTTT. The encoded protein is CASSPEITDTQYF.

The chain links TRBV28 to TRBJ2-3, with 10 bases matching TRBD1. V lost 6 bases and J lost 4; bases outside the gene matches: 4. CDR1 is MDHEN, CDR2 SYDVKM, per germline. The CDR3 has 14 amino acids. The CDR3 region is CASSQTGGADTQYF. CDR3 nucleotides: TGTGCCAGCAGCCAGACAGGGGGCGCAGATACGCAGTATTTT.

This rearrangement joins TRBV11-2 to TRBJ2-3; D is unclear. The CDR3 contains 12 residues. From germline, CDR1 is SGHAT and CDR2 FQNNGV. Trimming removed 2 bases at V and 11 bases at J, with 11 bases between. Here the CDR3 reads CASSLLGEMQYF. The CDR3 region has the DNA TGTGCCAGCAGCTTACTCGGAGAGATGCAGTATTTT.

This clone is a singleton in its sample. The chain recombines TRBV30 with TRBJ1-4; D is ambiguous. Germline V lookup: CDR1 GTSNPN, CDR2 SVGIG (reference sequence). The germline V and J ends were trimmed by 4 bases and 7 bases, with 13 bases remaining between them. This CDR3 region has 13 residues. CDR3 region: CAWTSGPAEKLFF. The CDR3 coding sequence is TGTGCCTGGACGAGCGGTCCGGCTGAAAAACTGTTTTTT.

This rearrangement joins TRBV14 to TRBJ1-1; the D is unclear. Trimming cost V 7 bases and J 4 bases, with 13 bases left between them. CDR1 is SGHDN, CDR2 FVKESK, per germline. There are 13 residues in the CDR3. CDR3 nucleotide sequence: TGTGCCAGCACGGCCGGCAGGTCCACTGAAGCTTTCTTT. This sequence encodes CASTAGRSTEAFF.

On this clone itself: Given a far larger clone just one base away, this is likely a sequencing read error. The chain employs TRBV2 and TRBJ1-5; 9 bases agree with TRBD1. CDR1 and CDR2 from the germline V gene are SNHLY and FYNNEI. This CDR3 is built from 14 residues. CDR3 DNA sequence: TGTGTCAGCATGTCTACAGGGGGCCGACAGCCCCAGCATTTT. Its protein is CVSMSTGGRQPQHF.

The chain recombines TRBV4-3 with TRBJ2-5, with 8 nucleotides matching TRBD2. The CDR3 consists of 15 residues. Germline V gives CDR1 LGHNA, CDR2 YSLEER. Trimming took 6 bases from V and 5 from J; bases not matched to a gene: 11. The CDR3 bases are TGCGCCAGCAGACGTGGGGAGCGGGAGCATGAGACCCAGTACTTC. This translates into CASRRGEREHETQYF.

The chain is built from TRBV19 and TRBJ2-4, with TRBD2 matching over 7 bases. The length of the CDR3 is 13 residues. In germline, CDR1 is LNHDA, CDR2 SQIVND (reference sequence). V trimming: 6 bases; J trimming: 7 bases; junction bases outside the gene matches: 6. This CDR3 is CASSSGGWNIQYF. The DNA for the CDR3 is TGTGCCAGTAGCTCGGGGGGATGGAACATTCAGTACTTC.

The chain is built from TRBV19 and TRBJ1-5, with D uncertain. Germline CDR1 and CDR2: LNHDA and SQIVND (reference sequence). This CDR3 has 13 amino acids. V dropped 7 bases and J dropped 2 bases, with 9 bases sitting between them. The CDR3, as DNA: TGTGCCAGTACCCTTAGGGGCAATCAGCCCCAGCATTTT. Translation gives CASTLRGNQPQHF.

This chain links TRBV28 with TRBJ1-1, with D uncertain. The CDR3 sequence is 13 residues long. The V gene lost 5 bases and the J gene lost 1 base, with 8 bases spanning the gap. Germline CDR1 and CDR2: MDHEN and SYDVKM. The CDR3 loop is CASSGWGNTEAFF. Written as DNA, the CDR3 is TGTGCCAGCAGTGGTTGGGGGAACACTGAAGCTTTCTTT.

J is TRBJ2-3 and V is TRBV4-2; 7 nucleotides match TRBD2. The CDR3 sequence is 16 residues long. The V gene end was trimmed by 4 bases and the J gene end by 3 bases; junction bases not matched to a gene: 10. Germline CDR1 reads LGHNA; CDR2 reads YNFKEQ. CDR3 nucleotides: TGTGCCAGCAGCCCGACCCGGGACTACAAAACAGATACGCAGTATTTT. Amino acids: CASSPTRDYKTDTQYF.